This T cell receptor beta chain was observed in a study of blood T cell repertoires in COVID-19. Overall study context: In each case, the material was cDNA or gDNA derived from T cells, B-cell-depleted T cells, or PBMCs.

Here immunoSEQ multiplex PCR was the method, and the copy in TCRdb shows in-frame clones only, minus some. The table records roughly 230,000 clones, roughly 81% of them present only once. The germline V and J ends were trimmed by 5 bases and 0 bases, with 13 bases remaining between them. CDR1 is MNHEY, CDR2 SVGAGI, per germline. The CDR3 has 15 residues. The study assigned cohorts using participant-reported clinical history. Participants in the exposed group had met a COVID-19 case in the 2 weeks before joining the study. The sequence was obtained from a woman in her fifties or sixties who had been exposed to COVID-19. V and J are TRBV6-5 and TRBJ1-1, with a possible D match to TRBD1 (5 bases). Sample: PBMCs or T cells enriched from blood (not recorded which). CDR3 loop: CASSPTALMNTEAFF. CDR3 DNA sequence: TGTGCCAGCAGTCCGACAGCCTTAATGAACACTGAAGCTTTCTTT.